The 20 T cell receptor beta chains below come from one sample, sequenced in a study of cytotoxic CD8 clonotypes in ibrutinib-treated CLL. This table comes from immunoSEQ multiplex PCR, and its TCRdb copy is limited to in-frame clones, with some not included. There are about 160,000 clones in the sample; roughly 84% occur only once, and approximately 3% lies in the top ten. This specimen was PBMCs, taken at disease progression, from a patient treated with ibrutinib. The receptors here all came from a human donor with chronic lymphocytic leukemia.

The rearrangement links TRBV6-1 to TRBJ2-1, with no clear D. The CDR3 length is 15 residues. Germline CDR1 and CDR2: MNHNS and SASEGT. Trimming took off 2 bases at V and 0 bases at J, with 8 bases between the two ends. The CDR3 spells CASSETISSYNEQFF. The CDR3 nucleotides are TGTGCCAGCAGTGAAACGATAAGCTCCTACAATGAGCAGTTCTTC.

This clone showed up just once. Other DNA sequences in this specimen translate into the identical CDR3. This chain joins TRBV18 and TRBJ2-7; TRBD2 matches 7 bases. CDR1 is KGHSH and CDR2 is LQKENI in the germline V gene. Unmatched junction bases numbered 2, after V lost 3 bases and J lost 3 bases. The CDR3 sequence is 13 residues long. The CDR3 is CASSPWTSYEQYF. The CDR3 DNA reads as TGTGCCAGCTCACCTTGGACTAGCTACGAGCAGTACTTC.

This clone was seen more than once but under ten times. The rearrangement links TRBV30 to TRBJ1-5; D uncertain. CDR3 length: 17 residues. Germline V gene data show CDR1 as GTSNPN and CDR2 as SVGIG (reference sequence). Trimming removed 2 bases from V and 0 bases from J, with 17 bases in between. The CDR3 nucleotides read TGTGCCTGGAGTATTGGCAATGAACACTATAGCAATCAGCCCCAGCATTTT. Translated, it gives CAWSIGNEHYSNQPQHF.

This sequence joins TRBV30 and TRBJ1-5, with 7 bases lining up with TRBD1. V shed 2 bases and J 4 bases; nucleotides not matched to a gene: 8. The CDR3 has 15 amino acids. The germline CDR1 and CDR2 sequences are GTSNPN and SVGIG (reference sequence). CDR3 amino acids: CAWSPGQVRNQPQHF. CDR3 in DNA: TGTGCCTGGAGTCCCGGACAGGTTCGAAATCAGCCCCAGCATTTT.

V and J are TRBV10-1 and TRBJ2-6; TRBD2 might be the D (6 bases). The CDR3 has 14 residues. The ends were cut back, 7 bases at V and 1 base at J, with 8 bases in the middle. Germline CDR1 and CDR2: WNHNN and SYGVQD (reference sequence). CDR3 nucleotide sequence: TGCGCCAGCACGGGGGAGTCTGGGGCCAACGTCCTGACTTTC. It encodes CASTGESGANVLTF.

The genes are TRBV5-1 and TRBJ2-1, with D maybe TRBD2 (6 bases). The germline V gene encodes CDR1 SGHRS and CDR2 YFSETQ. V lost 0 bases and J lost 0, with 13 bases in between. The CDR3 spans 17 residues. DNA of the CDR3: TGCGCCAGCAGCTTGGGGGGACTGACGAGCTCCTACAATGAGCAGTTCTTC. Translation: CASSLGGLTSSYNEQFF.

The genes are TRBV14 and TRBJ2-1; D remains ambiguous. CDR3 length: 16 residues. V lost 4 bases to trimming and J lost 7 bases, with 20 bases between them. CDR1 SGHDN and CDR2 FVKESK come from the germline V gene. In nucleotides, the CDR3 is TGTGCCAGCAGCCGTCCTGGACCGCGCCCCCCAAATGAGCAGTTCTTC. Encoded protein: CASSRPGPRPPNEQFF. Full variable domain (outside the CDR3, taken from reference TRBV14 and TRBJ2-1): EAGVTQFPSHSVIEKGQTVTLRCDPISGHDNLYWYRRVMGKEIKFLLHFVKESKQDESGMPNNRFLAERTGGTYSTLKVQPAELEDSGVYFCASSRPGPRPPNEQFFGPGTRLTVL.

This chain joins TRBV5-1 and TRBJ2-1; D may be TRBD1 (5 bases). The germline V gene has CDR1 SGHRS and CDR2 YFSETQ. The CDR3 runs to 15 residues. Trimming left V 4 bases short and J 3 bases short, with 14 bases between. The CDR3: CASSGVIDSYNEQFF. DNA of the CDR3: TGCGCCAGCAGCGGAGTAATCGACAGCTACAATGAGCAGTTCTTC.

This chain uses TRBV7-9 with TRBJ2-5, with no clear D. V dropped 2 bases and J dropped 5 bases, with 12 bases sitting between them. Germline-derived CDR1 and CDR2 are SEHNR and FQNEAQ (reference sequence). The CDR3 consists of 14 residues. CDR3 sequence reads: CASSLLGSRETQYF. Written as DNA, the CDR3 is TGTGCCAGCAGCTTATTGGGCTCGAGGGAGACCCAGTACTTC.

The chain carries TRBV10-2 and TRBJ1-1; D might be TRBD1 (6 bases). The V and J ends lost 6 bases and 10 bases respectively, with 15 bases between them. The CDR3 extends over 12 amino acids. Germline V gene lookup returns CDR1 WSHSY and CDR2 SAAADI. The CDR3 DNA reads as TGCGCCAGCAGCAACAGGGAAATGGGAGCTTTCTTT. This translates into CASSNREMGAFF.

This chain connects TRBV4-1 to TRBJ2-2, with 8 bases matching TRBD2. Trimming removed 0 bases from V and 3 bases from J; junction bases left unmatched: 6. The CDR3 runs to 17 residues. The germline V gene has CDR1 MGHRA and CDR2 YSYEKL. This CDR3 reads CASSQDGAGVYTGELFF. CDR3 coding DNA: TGCGCCAGCAGCCAAGATGGAGCGGGAGTTTACACCGGGGAGCTGTTTTTT.

The CDR3 loop reads CASSSRGSGSGTDTQYF. Written as DNA, the CDR3 is TGTGCCAGCAGCTCTAGAGGTAGCGGCTCCGGCACAGATACGCAGTATTTT. The V call is TRBV7-3, the J call TRBJ2-3; D is possibly TRBD2 (6 bases). V shed 4 bases and J shed 1 base, with 18 bases lying between them. In germline, CDR1 is SGHTA, CDR2 FQGTGA. The CDR3 extends over 17 amino acids.

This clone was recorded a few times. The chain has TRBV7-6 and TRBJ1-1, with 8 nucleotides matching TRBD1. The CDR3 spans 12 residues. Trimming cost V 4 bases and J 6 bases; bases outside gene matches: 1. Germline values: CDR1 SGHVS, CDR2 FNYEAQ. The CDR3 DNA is TGTGCCAGCAGCTCAGGGGGCCCTGAAGCTTTCTTT. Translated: CASSSGGPEAFF.

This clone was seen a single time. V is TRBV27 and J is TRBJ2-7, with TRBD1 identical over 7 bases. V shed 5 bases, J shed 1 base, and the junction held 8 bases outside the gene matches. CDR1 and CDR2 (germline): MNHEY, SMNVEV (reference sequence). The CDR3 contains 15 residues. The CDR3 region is CASSLRQGRSYEQYF. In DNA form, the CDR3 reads TGTGCCAGCAGTCTGCGACAGGGAAGGTCCTACGAGCAGTACTTC.

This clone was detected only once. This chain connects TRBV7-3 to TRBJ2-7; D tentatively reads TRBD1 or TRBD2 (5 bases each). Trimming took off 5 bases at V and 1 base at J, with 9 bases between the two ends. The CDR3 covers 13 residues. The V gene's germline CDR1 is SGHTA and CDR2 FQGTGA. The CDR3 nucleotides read TGTGCCAGCAGCAAGGGACCATCCTACGAGCAGTACTTC. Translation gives CASSKGPSYEQYF.

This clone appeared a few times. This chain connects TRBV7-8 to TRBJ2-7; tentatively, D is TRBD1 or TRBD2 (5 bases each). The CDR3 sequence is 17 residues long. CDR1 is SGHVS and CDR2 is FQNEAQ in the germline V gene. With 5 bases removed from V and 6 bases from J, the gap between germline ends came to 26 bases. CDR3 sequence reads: CASSPPLRGPLSREQYF. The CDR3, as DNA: TGTGCCAGCAGCCCTCCTTTGAGGGGCCCTTTATCTCGCGAGCAGTACTTC.

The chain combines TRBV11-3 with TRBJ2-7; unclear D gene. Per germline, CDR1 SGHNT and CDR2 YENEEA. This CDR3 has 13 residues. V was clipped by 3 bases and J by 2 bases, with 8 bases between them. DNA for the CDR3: TGTGCCAGCAGCTTGAGGATCCCCTACGAGCAGTACTTC. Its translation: CASSLRIPYEQYF.

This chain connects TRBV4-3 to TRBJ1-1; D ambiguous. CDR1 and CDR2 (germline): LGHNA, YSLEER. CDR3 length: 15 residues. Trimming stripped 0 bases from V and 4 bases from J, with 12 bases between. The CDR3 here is CASSQDFVGGTEAFF. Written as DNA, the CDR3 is TGCGCCAGCAGCCAAGATTTCGTGGGAGGCACTGAAGCTTTCTTT.

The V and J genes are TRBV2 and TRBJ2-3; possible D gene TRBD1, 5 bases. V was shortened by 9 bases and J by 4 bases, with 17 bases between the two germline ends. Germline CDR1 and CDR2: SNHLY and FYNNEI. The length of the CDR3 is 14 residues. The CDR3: CARLKQVGSDTQYF. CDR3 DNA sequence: TGTGCCAGGCTGAAACAGGTCGGGTCAGATACGCAGTATTTT.

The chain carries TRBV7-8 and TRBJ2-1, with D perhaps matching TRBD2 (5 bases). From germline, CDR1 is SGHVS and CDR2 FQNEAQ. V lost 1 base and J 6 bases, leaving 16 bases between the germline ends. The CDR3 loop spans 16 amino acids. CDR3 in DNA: TGTGCCAGCAGCTTAGGCGGGTGGGGTGGCCCCAATGAGCAGTTCTTC. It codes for CASSLGGWGGPNEQFF.